The T cell receptor beta chain described here comes from a study of beta chain features in type 1 diabetes. Study in general: All samples together contributed about 100,000,000 sorted cells for examination. The study's findings and limits: At VDJ recombination sites, type 1 diabetes patients had fewer insertions and more deleted nucleotides.

Sequenced material consisted of expressed TCRB transcripts (all of the isolated RNA was reverse transcribed). Using immunoSEQ multiplex PCR, the repertoire was profiled, and TCRdb retains in-frame clones only, with some absent. The table has roughly 310,000 clones, around 10% seen once; the top ten hold around 0.015%. Deletions cut 0 bases from V and 5 bases from J, with 14 bases between. Per germline, CDR1 SGDLS and CDR2 YYNGEE. This CDR3 contains 15 residues. This clone was counted only a few times. Its antigen is unidentified. This sequence originates from a woman in her 30s in good health. The chain carries TRBV9 and TRBJ2-5, with D uncertain. The sample taken for sequencing was naive CD4+ T cells from blood. DNA for the CDR3: TGTGCCAGCAGCGTAGCCGCGATACCTTTGGAGACCCAGTACTTC. This sequence encodes CASSVAAIPLETQYF.